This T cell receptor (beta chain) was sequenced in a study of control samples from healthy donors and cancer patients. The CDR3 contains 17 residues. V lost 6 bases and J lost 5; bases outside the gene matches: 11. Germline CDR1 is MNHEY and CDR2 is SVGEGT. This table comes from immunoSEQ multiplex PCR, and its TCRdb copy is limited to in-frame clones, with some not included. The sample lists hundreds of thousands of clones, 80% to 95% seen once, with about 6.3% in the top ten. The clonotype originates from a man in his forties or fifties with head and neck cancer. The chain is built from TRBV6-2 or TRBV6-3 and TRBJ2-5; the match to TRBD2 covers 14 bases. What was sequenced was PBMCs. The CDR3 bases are TGTGCCAGCAGCCCGGGACCGGGACTAGCGGGGGAGGAGACCCAGTACTTC. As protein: CASSPGPGLAGEETQYF.